This T cell receptor beta chain was found in a study of beta chain features in type 1 diabetes. To note about this clone: What it binds is not known. This same CDR3 is encoded by further DNA sequences in the sample.

Expressed TCRB transcripts got sequenced, as all isolated RNA was reverse transcribed. Some 4 million reads on average were seen across naive, central memory and regulatory T cell samples. Using immunoSEQ multiplex PCR, the repertoire was profiled, and TCRdb retains in-frame clones only, with some absent. This sample carries approximately 600,000 clones, roughly 12% of them seen once, and the ten largest clones take roughly 0.11%. General study findings and limits: All four CD4+ subsets from Type 1 diabetes patients carried moderately but significantly shorter TCRB CDR3s.

V lost 2 bases and J lost 6, with 8 bases in between. This CDR3 contains 14 residues. The germline V gene has CDR1 SNHLY and CDR2 FYNNEI. The sample taken for sequencing was naive CD4+ T cells from blood. The gene calls are TRBV2 and TRBJ1-6; D remains unclear. The sequence derives from a man between 25 and 39 years old with type 1 diabetes. This CDR3 reads CASSERSGNSPLHF. The CDR3 region has the DNA TGTGCCAGCAGTGAACGCTCCGGTAATTCACCCCTCCACTTT.